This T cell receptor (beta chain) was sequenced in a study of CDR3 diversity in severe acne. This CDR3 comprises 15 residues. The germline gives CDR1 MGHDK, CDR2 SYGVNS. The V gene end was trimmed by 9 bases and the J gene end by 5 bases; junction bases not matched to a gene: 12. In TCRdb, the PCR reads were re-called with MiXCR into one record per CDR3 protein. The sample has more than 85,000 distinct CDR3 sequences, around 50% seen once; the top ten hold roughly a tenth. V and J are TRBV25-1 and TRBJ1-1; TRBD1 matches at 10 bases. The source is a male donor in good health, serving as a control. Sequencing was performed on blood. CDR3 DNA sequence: TGTGCCAGTAGTCTCCACCGGACAGGGGGGACTGAAGCTTTCTTT. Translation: CASSLHRTGGTEAFF. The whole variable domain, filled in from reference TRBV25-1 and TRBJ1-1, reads EADIYQTPRYLVIGTGKKITLECSQTMGHDKMYWYQQDPGMELHLIHYSYGVNSTEKGDLSSESTVSRIRTEHFPLTLESARPSHTSQYLCASSLHRTGGTEAFFGQGTRLTVV.